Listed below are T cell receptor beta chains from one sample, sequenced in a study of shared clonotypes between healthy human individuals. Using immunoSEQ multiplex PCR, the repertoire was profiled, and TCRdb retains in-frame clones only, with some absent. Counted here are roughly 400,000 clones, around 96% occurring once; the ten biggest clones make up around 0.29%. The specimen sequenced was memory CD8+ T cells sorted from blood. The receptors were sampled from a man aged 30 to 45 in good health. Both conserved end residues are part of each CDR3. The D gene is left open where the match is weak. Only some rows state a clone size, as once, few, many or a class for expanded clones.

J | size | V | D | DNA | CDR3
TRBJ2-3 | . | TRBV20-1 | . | TGCAGTGCTAGCCGGGCAGATACGCAGTATTTT | CSASRADTQYF
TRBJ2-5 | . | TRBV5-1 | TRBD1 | TGCGCCAGCAGCTTGTCCAGGGGGCGCCTGGAGACCCAGTACTTC | CASSLSRGRLETQYF
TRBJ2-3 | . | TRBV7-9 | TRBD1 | TGTGCCAGCAGCCGAAGGGGACAGTCTAGCACAGATACGCAGTATTTT | CASSRRGQSSTDTQYF
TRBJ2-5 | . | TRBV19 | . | TGTGCCAGTAGTTTTTCATGGAGCGGTGGAGAGACCCAGTACTTC | CASSFSWSGGETQYF
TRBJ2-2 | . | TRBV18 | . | TGTGCCAGCTCACCACGGCCTGTGGGCGGAGTGGGCACCGGGGAGCTGTTTTTT | CASSPRPVGGVGTGELFF
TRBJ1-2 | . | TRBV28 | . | TGTGCCAGCAGTCCCAGCCTTCTAGGCTATGGCTACACCTTC | CASSPSLLGYGYTF
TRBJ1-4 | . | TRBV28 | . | TGTGCCAGCAGTTTATTCGGAGATACAACTAATGAAAAACTGTTTTTT | CASSLFGDTTNEKLFF
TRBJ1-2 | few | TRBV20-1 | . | TGCAGTGCTAGAGATGGCTACACCTTC | CSARDGYTF
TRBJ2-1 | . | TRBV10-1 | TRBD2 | TGCGCCAGCAGTGAGTCGAGGCGGGAGCACTCCTACAATGAGCAGTTCTTC | CASSESRREHSYNEQFF
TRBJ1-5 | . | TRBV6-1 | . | TGTGCCAGCGGGGAGAGGGGCAATCAGCCCCAGCATTTT | CASGERGNQPQHF
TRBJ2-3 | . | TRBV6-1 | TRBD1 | TGTGCCAGCTGGACAGGGAACAGAGATACGCAGTATTTT | CASWTGNRDTQYF
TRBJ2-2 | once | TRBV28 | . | TGTGCCAGCAGTTTTGGCACCGGGGAGCTGTTTTTT | CASSFGTGELFF
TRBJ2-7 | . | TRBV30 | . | TGTGCCTGGGAGACTATCAAGGGGAAGAAGCAGTACTTC | CAWETIKGKKQYF
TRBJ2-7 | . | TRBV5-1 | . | TGCGCCAGCAGCTTTAGCTTCTCCTACGAGCAGTACTTC | CASSFSFSYEQYF
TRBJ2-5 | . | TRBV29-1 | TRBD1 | TGCAGCATAGTGAAACAGGGGGCCTTAGAGACCCAGTACTTC | CSIVKQGALETQYF
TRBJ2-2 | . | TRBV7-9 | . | TGTGCCAGCAGCTTCCCCCAACTAGACCCCACCGGGGAGCTGTTTTTT | CASSFPQLDPTGELFF
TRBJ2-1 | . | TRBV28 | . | TGTGCCAGCAGTCCCATCGCACAGAATGAGCAGTTCTTC | CASSPIAQNEQFF
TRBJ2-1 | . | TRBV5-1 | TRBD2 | TGCGCCAGCAGCTTGGCAAGGACTAGCGGGAGGATGGAAGCTGAGCAGTTCTTC | CASSLARTSGRMEAEQFF